This T cell receptor (beta chain) was captured by sequencing in a study of spatial heterogeneity in lung cancer. Study context: Each unique TCR and UMI combination was seen more than ten times on average in raw reads. Regarding the study as a whole: Sequencing reached an estimated coverage of tumor T cells that was only roughly 6.9% for alpha chains and approximately 12% for beta chains. The number of expanded tumor alpha and beta chains correlated with mutation number.

Germline values: CDR1 LNHNV, CDR2 YYDKDF (reference sequence). V was cut by 0 bases and J by 4 bases, with 6 bases left in between. There are 13 residues in the CDR3. On each TCR cDNA molecule, a unique molecular identifier was present. TCRdb re-called the 5' RACE reads through MiXCR, storing one row per CDR3 protein. The sample lists around 2,700 distinct CDR3 sequences; about 5.3% were seen once. As to time point: sample taken at primary tumor resection. Whole RNA from tumor, nontumor lung or frozen PBMC was sequenced unsorted. This clonotype was found many times. The antigen remains unidentified. The sequenced sample was lung tumor tissue, obtained at surgery. This sequence joins TRBV15 and TRBJ2-5; D is unresolved. The sequence was obtained from a male donor with early-stage non-small cell lung cancer. The CDR3 DNA reads TGTGCCACCAGCAGAGATCGACGAGAGACCCAGTACTTC. Its translation is CATSRDRRETQYF.